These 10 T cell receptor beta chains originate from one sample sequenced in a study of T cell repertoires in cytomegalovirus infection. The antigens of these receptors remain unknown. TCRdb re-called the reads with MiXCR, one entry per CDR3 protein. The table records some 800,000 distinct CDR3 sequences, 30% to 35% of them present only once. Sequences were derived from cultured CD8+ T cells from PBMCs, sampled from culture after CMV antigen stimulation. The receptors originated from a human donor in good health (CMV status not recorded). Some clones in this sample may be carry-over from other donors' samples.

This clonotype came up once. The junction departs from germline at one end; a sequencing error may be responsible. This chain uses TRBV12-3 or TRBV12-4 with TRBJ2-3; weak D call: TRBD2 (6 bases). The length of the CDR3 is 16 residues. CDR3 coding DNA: TGTACCAGCAGTTTCCCGGGGCGGGGTAGCACAGATACGCAGTATTTT. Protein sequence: CTSSFPGRGSTDTQYF.

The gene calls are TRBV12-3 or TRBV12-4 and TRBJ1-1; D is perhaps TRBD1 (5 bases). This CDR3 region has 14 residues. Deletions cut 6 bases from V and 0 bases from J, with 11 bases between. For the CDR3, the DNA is TGTGCCAGCAGACAGGACACTTTGAACACTGAAGCTTTCTTT. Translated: CASRQDTLNTEAFF.

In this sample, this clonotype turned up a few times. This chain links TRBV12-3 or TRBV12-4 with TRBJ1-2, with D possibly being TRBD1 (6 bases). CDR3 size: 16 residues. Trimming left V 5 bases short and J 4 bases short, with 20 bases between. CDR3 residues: CASSPPGAAYSYGYTF. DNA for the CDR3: TGTGCCAGCAGTCCGCCGGGGGCGGCGTATAGCTATGGCTACACCTTC.

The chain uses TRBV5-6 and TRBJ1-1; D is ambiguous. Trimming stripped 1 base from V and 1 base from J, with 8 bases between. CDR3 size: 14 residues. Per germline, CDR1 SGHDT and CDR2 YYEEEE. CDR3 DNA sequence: TGTGCCAGCAGCTTGACGCCCGAGAACACTGAAGCTTTCTTT. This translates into CASSLTPENTEAFF.

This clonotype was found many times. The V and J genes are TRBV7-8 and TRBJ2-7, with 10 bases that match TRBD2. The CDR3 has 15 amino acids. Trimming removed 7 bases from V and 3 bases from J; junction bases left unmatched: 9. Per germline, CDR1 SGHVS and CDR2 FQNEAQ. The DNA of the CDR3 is TGTGCCAGCATTGGGGGGGCTAGCGGGGGCTACGAGCAGTACTTC. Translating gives CASIGGASGGYEQYF.

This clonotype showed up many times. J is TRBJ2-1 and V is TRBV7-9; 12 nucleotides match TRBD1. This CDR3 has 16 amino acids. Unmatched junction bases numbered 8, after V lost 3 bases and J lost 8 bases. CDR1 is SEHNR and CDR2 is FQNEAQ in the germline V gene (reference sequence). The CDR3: CASSFYRGQGAHEQFF. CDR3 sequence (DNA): TGTGCCAGCAGCTTTTATAGGGGACAGGGGGCCCATGAGCAGTTCTTC.

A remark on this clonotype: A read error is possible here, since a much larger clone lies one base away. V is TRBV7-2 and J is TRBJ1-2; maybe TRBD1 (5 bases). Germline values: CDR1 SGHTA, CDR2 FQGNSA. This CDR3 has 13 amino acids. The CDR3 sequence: CVSSFLGPYGYTF. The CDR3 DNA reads TGTGTCAGCAGCTTCCTGGGGCCCTATGGCTACACCTTC.

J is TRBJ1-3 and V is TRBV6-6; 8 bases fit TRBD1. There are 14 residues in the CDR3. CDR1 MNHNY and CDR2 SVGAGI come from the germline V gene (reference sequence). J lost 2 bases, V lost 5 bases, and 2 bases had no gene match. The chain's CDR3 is CASSTRGPGNTIYF. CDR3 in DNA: TGTGCCAGCAGTACCAGGGGGCCTGGAAACACCATATATTTT.

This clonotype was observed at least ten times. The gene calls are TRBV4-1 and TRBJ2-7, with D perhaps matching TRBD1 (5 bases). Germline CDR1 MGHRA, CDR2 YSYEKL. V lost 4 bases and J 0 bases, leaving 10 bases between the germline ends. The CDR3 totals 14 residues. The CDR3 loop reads CASSLGQGSYEQYV. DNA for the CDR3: TGCGCCAGCAGCCTCGGGCAGGGCTCCTACGAGCAGTACGTC.

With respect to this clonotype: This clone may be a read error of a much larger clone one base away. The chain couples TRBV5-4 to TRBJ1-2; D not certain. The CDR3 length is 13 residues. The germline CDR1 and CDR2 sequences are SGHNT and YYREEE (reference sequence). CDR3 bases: TGTGCCAGCAGCGACTACTATGGATATGACTACACCTTC. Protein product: CASSDYYGYDYTF. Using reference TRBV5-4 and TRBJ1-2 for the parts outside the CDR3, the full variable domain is ETGVTQSPTHLIKTRGQQVTLRCSSQSGHNTVSWYQQALGQGPQFIFQYYREEENGRGNFPPRFSGLQFPNYSSELNVNALELDDSALYLCASSDYYGYDYTFGSGTRLTVV.